The 15 T cell receptor beta chains reported below all come from one sample, sequenced in a study of T-cell reconstitution after alpha-beta-depleted transplantation in children. Preparation of the TCRbeta library was carried out with unique molecular identifiers. MiXCR, run by TCRdb on the PCR reads, gives a single entry per CDR3 protein. The sample lists 83,000 or so distinct CDR3 sequences, 6.5% to 8.5% seen once, with approximately 6.6% in the top ten. The specimen was PBMCs from the stem cell graft donor, collected from the stem cell graft. The source of these receptors is a human donor who donated a stem cell graft to a child with congenital amegakaryocytic thrombocytopenia.

This clonotype was seen ten or more times. The chain couples TRBV28 to TRBJ1-5, with TRBD1 identical over 7 bases. Germline trimming cut 10 bases from V and 4 bases from J; bases unmatched to any gene: 16. CDR1 is MDHEN and CDR2 is SYDVKM in the germline V gene. The length of the CDR3 is 16 residues. CDR3 loop: CATRPGGQGDNQPQHF. CDR3 nucleotide sequence: TGTGCCACTCGACCCGGGGGGCAGGGGGATAATCAGCCCCAGCATTTT. The whole variable domain, filled in from reference TRBV28 and TRBJ1-5, reads DVKVTQSSRYLVKRTGEKVFLECVQDMDHENMFWYRQDPGLGLRLIYFSYDVKMKEKGDIPEGYSVSREKKERFSLILESASTNQTSMYLCATRPGGQGDNQPQHFGDGTRLSIL.

This clonotype has ten or more counts. The gene calls are TRBV11-2 and TRBJ1-2; perhaps TRBD1 as D (5 bases). Germline V gene sequence: CDR1 SGHAT, CDR2 FQNNGV. There are 15 residues in the CDR3. V dropped 3 bases and J dropped 6 bases, with 17 bases sitting between them. CDR3 sequence (DNA): TGTGCCAGCAGCTTCAGGGCAGGCCTGGTCGATGGCTACACCTTC. Translation gives CASSFRAGLVDGYTF.

This clonotype occurred many times. The genes are TRBV9 and TRBJ2-1; 8 nucleotides match TRBD2. The length of the CDR3 is 15 residues. The V segment lost 4 bases and the J segment 0 bases; nucleotides outside the gene matches: 3. Germline V gene data show CDR1 as SGDLS and CDR2 as YYNGEE. CDR3: CASSPREGSYNEQFF. CDR3 sequence (DNA): TGTGCCAGCAGCCCACGGGAGGGCTCCTACAATGAGCAGTTCTTC.

For the CDR3, the DNA is TGTGCCAGCACTAAAGCCTCCCTCGACATTCAGTACTTC. This sequence encodes CASTKASLDIQYF. The chain has TRBV7-2 and TRBJ2-4; no clear D. The V gene's germline CDR1 is SGHTA and CDR2 FQGNSA. The CDR3 has 13 residues. V lost 7 bases to trimming and J lost 8 bases, with 15 bases between them. Complete variable domain (other parts from reference TRBV7-2 and TRBJ2-4): GAGVSQSPSNKVTEKGKDVELRCDPISGHTALYWYRQSLGQGLEFLIYFQGNSAPDKSGLPSDRFSAERTGGSVSTLTIQRTQQEDSAVYLCASTKASLDIQYFGAGTRLSVL.

This clonotype was observed a handful of times. The genes are TRBV10-1 and TRBJ2-1, with 7 bases identical to TRBD1. Germline V gives CDR1 WNHNN, CDR2 SYGVQD (reference sequence). The CDR3 runs 14 residues. The V gene end was trimmed by 5 bases and the J gene end by 4 bases; junction bases not matched to a gene: 5. The CDR3 DNA reads TGCGCCAGCAGTCGGGACAGAGAATACAATGAGCAGTTCTTC. It specifies CASSRDREYNEQFF.

V is TRBV28 and J is TRBJ2-2; TRBD1 matches 8 bases. The germline V gene has CDR1 MDHEN and CDR2 SYDVKM. The CDR3 consists of 14 residues. V gave up 2 bases and J gave up 6 bases; unmatched junction bases: 2. The CDR3 sequence: CASSLEQGAGELFF. The CDR3, as DNA: TGTGCCAGCAGTTTAGAACAGGGGGCCGGGGAGCTGTTTTTT. Full variable domain (outside the CDR3, taken from reference TRBV28 and TRBJ2-2): DVKVTQSSRYLVKRTGEKVFLECVQDMDHENMFWYRQDPGLGLRLIYFSYDVKMKEKGDIPEGYSVSREKKERFSLILESASTNQTSMYLCASSLEQGAGELFFGEGSRLTVL.

This clonotype was observed at least ten times. The genes are TRBV20-1 and TRBJ2-7; 13 bases align to TRBD2. Per germline, CDR1 DFQATT and CDR2 SNEGSKA (reference sequence). J gave up 2 bases and V 6 bases, and 7 bases lay outside the gene matches. The CDR3 runs 15 residues. CDR3: CSAILGTSGAYEQYF. The CDR3 DNA reads as TGCAGTGCCATCCTAGGGACTAGCGGGGCCTACGAGCAGTACTTC.

This clonotype has at least ten counts. The chain carries TRBV5-1 and TRBJ2-5, with 9 positions matching TRBD1. Losses at the gene ends were 0 bases for V and 2 bases for J; bases not matched to a gene: 2. The CDR3 runs 15 residues. Per the germline V gene, CDR1 is SGHRS and CDR2 is YFSETQ. The CDR3 bases are TGCGCCAGCAGCTTGGCTGGGACAGGGCAAGAGACCCAGTACTTC. It specifies CASSLAGTGQETQYF.

This clonotype has only a few counts. The chain couples TRBV30 to TRBJ1-3, with D hard to call. Germline V gene sequence: CDR1 GTSNPN, CDR2 SVGIG (reference sequence). V was pared by 0 bases and J by 4 bases, with 7 bases between. The CDR3 sequence is 13 residues long. Written as DNA, the CDR3 is TGTGCCTGGAGTGTACCCGGGGGAAACACCATATATTTT. Its translation is CAWSVPGGNTIYF.

The chain employs TRBV2 and TRBJ1-1, with D unresolved. The ends were cut back, 3 bases at V and 5 bases at J, with 10 bases in the middle. The CDR3 spans 13 residues. CDR1 is SNHLY, CDR2 FYNNEI, per germline. CDR3 coding DNA: TGTGCCAGCAGTGACGGCAGCTCAACTGAAGCTTTCTTT. Protein: CASSDGSSTEAFF.

This clonotype was recorded at least ten times. The V and J genes are TRBV7-9 and TRBJ2-1, with 9 bases fitting TRBD2. The CDR3 contains 16 residues. V lost 5 bases and J lost 3; bases outside the gene matches: 8. Germline V gives CDR1 SEHNR, CDR2 FQNEAQ (reference sequence). The CDR3 DNA sequence: TGTGCCAGCAGCGGAGGATCTAGCGGGGTCTACAATGAGCAGTTCTTC. Amino acids: CASSGGSSGVYNEQFF.

This clonotype was seen a handful of times. This sequence joins TRBV11-2 and TRBJ2-1; maybe TRBD2 (6 bases). Trimming left V 0 bases short and J 1 base short, with 7 bases between. Germline V gene sequence: CDR1 SGHAT, CDR2 FQNNGV. This CDR3 spans 15 amino acids. Here the CDR3 reads CASSLDGTSYNEQFF. CDR3 sequence (DNA): TGTGCCAGCAGCTTAGACGGGACTTCCTACAATGAGCAGTTCTTC.

This clonotype was detected only a few times. V and J are TRBV12-3 or TRBV12-4 and TRBJ2-2; no reliable D call. The CDR3 covers 15 residues. Trimming took off 6 bases at V and 0 bases at J, with 11 bases between the two ends. CDR3 sequence reads: CASSLTEANTGELFF. The CDR3 DNA follows: TGTGCCAGCAGCCTGACGGAAGCGAACACCGGGGAGCTGTTTTTT.

Many counts were recorded for this clonotype. This chain joins TRBV18 and TRBJ2-1; the D is unclear. The CDR3 covers 13 residues. V lost 3 bases, J lost 5 bases, and 8 bases lay in between. Germline V gene data show CDR1 as KGHSH and CDR2 as LQKENI. The CDR3 nucleotides are TGTGCCAGCTCACCGGGCATACACAATGAGCAGTTCTTC. Translating it yields CASSPGIHNEQFF.

This clonotype occurred many times. The chain has TRBV29-1 and TRBJ2-7; 10 positions agree with TRBD2. This CDR3 has 14 amino acids. J gave up 2 bases and V 6 bases, and 7 bases lay outside the gene matches. CDR1 and CDR2 from the germline V gene are SQVTM and ANQGSEA. CDR3 bases: TGCAGCGTGACCACTAGCGGGGACCCCTACGAGCAGTACTTC. Its translation is CSVTTSGDPYEQYF.